This entry lists 18 T cell receptor beta chains sequenced from one sample in a study of blood T cell repertoires in COVID-19. Clones were sequenced by immunoSEQ multiplex PCR, and TCRdb holds only the in-frame ones, with some missing. The profile covers about 100,000 clones, with 88% appearing a single time and 6.8% taken by the ten largest. Source material: peripheral blood. The receptors here all came from a man aged 50 to 60 with active or convalescent COVID-19.

This clone was detected only once. The rearrangement uses TRBV5-1 and TRBJ2-7; no reliable D call. This CDR3 spans 14 amino acids. Germline CDR1 and CDR2: SGHRS and YFSETQ. Between the trimmed V and J ends, which lost 1 base and 2 bases, there was a span of 10 bases. CDR3 nucleotides: TGCGCCAGCAGCTTGATCCAGACTCCCTACGAGCAGTACTTC. Amino acid sequence: CASSLIQTPYEQYF. The variable domain in full, completed from reference TRBV5-1 and TRBJ2-7, reads KAGVTQTPRYLIKTRGQQVTLSCSPISGHRSVSWYQQTPGQGLQFLFEYFSETQRNKGNFPGRFSGRQFSNSRSEMNVSTLELGDSALYLCASSLIQTPYEQYFGPGTRLTVT.

The V gene is TRBV30, the J gene TRBJ1-2; the match to TRBD1 covers 7 bases. Germline CDR1 is GTSNPN and CDR2 is SVGIG (reference sequence). Germline trimming cut 4 bases from V and 5 bases from J; bases unmatched to any gene: 7. The CDR3 is made up of 13 amino acids. CDR3 residues: CAWNRDRVYGYTF. The DNA for the CDR3 is TGTGCCTGGAACCGGGACAGAGTATATGGCTACACCTTC.

The rearrangement uses TRBV6-5 and TRBJ1-5, with unresolved D. In germline, CDR1 is MNHEY, CDR2 SVGAGI. There are 13 residues in the CDR3. Between the trimmed V and J ends, which lost 5 bases and 7 bases, there was a span of 12 bases. Here the CDR3 DNA reads TGTGCCAGCAGTCCCGAACGAGCACAGCCCCAGCATTTT. It is translated as CASSPERAQPQHF.

The chain employs TRBV18 and TRBJ2-7; TRBD2 is a possible D gene (6 bases). In germline, CDR1 is KGHSH, CDR2 LQKENI. This CDR3 spans 15 amino acids. V dropped 2 bases and J dropped 0 bases, with 11 bases sitting between them. The CDR3 reads CASSPSGVSSYEQYF. The CDR3 bases are TGTGCCAGCTCACCATCGGGGGTAAGCTCCTACGAGCAGTACTTC.

V and J are TRBV11-3 and TRBJ1-1; D call uncertain. The CDR3 runs to 14 residues. Per germline, CDR1 SGHNT and CDR2 YENEEA. V was pared by 0 bases and J by 0 bases, with 5 bases between. CDR3 in amino acids: CASSLDSVNTEAFF. The CDR3 DNA sequence: TGTGCCAGCAGCTTAGATTCGGTGAACACTGAAGCTTTCTTT.

The CDR3 here is CASSFSPGETQYF. In DNA, the CDR3 is TGTGCCAGCAGCTTCTCCCCGGGGGAGACCCAGTACTTC. The V call is TRBV21-1, the J call TRBJ2-5; TRBD2 is taken as the D call from the table, unchecked against the DNA. TRBV21-1 is marked as a pseudogene. The CDR3 extends over 13 amino acids.

The rearrangement uses TRBV5-6 and TRBJ1-1; D is undetermined. V was pared by 7 bases and J by 6 bases, with 10 bases between. This CDR3 spans 11 amino acids. The germline CDR1 and CDR2 sequences are SGHDT and YYEEEE. The CDR3 is CASGRVPEAFF. CDR3 coding DNA: TGTGCCAGCGGGAGGGTACCTGAAGCTTTCTTT.

This clone showed up just once. CDR3 region: CASSKQGAPGGYTF. CDR3 bases: TGTGCCAGCAGCAAACAGGGGGCGCCGGGTGGCTACACCTTC. V and J are TRBV5-4 and TRBJ1-2; TRBD1 matches at 9 bases. The length of the CDR3 is 14 residues. The junction had 8 bases not matched to a gene; V was cut back by 4 bases and J by 7 bases. Per germline, CDR1 SGHNT and CDR2 YYREEE (reference sequence).

The chain combines TRBV25-1 with TRBJ2-7, with 9 bases matching TRBD1. Germline CDR1 reads MGHDK; CDR2 reads SYGVNS. V was clipped by 1 base and J by 1 base; unmatched bases: 5. This CDR3 is built from 16 residues. The CDR3: CASSESQGQGSYEQYF. CDR3 coding DNA: TGTGCCAGCAGTGAATCCCAGGGACAGGGTTCCTACGAGCAGTACTTC.

The chain carries TRBV7-2 and TRBJ1-1, with D possibly being TRBD1 (6 bases). Germline V gives CDR1 SGHTA, CDR2 FQGNSA. V gave up 5 bases and J gave up 8 bases, with 21 bases separating them. This CDR3 region has 15 residues. CDR3 DNA sequence: TGTGCCAGCAGCCAAAGGGGGGGCAGGGGTTCCGAAGCTTTCTTT. Translating it yields CASSQRGGRGSEAFF.

This chain connects TRBV7-9 to TRBJ2-5; 7 bases agree with TRBD1. The CDR3 sequence is 15 residues long. V was pared by 3 bases and J by 1 base, with 5 bases of the junction left unmatched. CDR1 and CDR2 (germline): SEHNR, FQNEAQ (reference sequence). CDR3 in DNA: TGTGCCAGCAGCTTCGAAGCAGGGGGCCAAGAGACCCAGTACTTC. Translated, it gives CASSFEAGGQETQYF.

V gene TRBV18 combines with J gene TRBJ2-5; 8 bases match TRBD2. Losses at the gene ends were 3 bases for V and 2 bases for J; bases not matched to a gene: 11. CDR3 length: 17 amino acids. Germline CDR1 is KGHSH and CDR2 is LQKENI. The CDR3 DNA sequence: TGTGCCAGCTCACCGAGAATCGGGGCGGGAGGACAAGAGACCCAGTACTTC. Translation gives CASSPRIGAGGQETQYF.

CDR3 in amino acids: CASSPGTSGRRETQYF. The DNA of the CDR3 is TGTGCCAGCAGTCCAGGGACTAGCGGGAGGCGGGAGACCCAGTACTTC. The rearrangement links TRBV27 to TRBJ2-5; TRBD2 matches at 15 bases. The CDR3 length is 16 residues. Germline CDR1 reads MNHEY; CDR2 reads SMNVEV (reference sequence). V shed 5 bases, J shed 5 bases, and the junction held 6 bases outside the gene matches.

The chain uses TRBV27 and TRBJ1-1; TRBD1 agrees at 10 bases. The CDR3 is 15 amino acids. J was trimmed by 4 bases and V by 1 base; bases with no gene match: 3. The germline CDR1 and CDR2 sequences are MNHEY and SMNVEV (reference sequence). The CDR3 DNA sequence: TGTGCCAGCAGTTTATTAGGGACAGGGGCCACTGAAGCTTTCTTT. It is translated as CASSLLGTGATEAFF.

The chain carries TRBV25-1 and TRBJ2-3, with D uncertain. This CDR3 spans 13 amino acids. Germline V gene data show CDR1 as MGHDK and CDR2 as SYGVNS. The ends were cut back, 7 bases at V and 1 base at J, with 9 bases in the middle. DNA for the CDR3: TGTGCCAGCACAATCTCGGGCACAGATACGCAGTATTTT. Residues: CASTISGTDTQYF.

This sequence joins TRBV11-2 and TRBJ2-2; 11 bases are shared with TRBD2. Germline CDR1 and CDR2: SGHAT and FQNNGV. This CDR3 has 15 residues. The junction had 4 bases not matched to a gene; V was cut back by 5 bases and J by 5 bases. CDR3 residues: CASSLLAGGTGELFF. CDR3 DNA: TGTGCCAGCAGCCTCCTAGCGGGAGGTACCGGGGAGCTGTTTTTT.

This sequence joins TRBV29-1 and TRBJ2-1; possible D gene TRBD2, 5 bases. CDR3 size: 12 residues. Germline V CDR1 and CDR2: SQVTM, ANQGSEA. The CDR3 nucleotides read TGCACCCTAGAAAGAGGGTACAATGAGCAGTTCTTC. Encoded protein: CTLERGYNEQFF.

A few counts support this clone. The V and J genes are TRBV27 and TRBJ2-7; TRBD2 aligns across 10 bases. Losses at the gene ends were 8 bases for V and 0 bases for J; bases not matched to a gene: 1. This CDR3 comprises 13 residues. Germline V gene sequence: CDR1 MNHEY, CDR2 SMNVEV (reference sequence). The chain's CDR3 is CASGTSDSYEQYF. CDR3 sequence (DNA): TGTGCCAGCGGGACTAGCGACTCCTACGAGCAGTACTTC.